What follows are 22 T cell receptor beta chains derived from one specimen sequenced in a study of shared clonotypes between healthy human individuals. Here immunoSEQ multiplex PCR was the method, and the copy in TCRdb shows in-frame clones only, minus some. The sample has more than 400,000 clones; 90% to 97% are singletons. Material for sequencing was naive CD4+ T cells sorted from blood. Subset: CD45RA+ positively selected. The receptor source for this set is a woman younger than 45 in good health.

The V and J genes are TRBV10-3 and TRBJ2-3; D is unclear. This CDR3 is 13 amino acids long. The V end was cut by 0 bases, the J end by 1 base, with 2 bases between. The germline V gene encodes CDR1 ENHRY and CDR2 SYGVKD. CDR3 protein: CAISESGTDTQYF. As DNA, the CDR3 is TGTGCCATCAGTGAGTCGGGCACAGATACGCAGTATTTT.

This chain connects TRBV30 to TRBJ2-3; tentative D call: TRBD2 (6 bases). Trimming removed 2 bases from V and 2 bases from J, with 14 bases in between. This CDR3 is 15 amino acids long. Germline-derived CDR1 and CDR2 are GTSNPN and SVGIG (reference sequence). Here the CDR3 reads CAWSQGGRSTDTQYF. In DNA, the CDR3 is TGTGCCTGGAGTCAGGGTGGGAGGTCCACAGATACGCAGTATTTT.

The rearrangement joins TRBV4-1 to TRBJ2-1, with TRBD2 matching over 10 bases. The ends lost 3 bases at V and 4 bases at J; junction bases unmatched: 3. The CDR3 contains 15 residues. Germline CDR1 and CDR2: MGHRA and YSYEKL. CDR3 amino acids: CASSHIAGGYNEQFF. CDR3 nucleotide sequence: TGCGCCAGCAGCCACATAGCGGGAGGATACAATGAGCAGTTCTTC.

Only one count was recorded for this clone. The V gene is TRBV12-5, the J gene TRBJ2-1, with 10 positions matching TRBD2. The CDR3 contains 15 residues. Germline-derived CDR1 and CDR2 are LGHNT and FRNRAP. The trim removed 4 bases at V and 12 bases at J, leaving 12 bases unmatched. CDR3 DNA: TGTGCTAGTGGTTCTGAGCGGATAGCGGGAGGACCGCAGTTCTTC. Its protein product is CASGSERIAGGPQFF. Looking up the rest from reference TRBV12-5 and TRBJ2-1 gives the full variable domain: DARVTQTPRHKVTEMGQEVTMRCQPILGHNTVFWYRQTMMQGLELLAYFRNRAPLDDSGMPKDRFSAEMPDATLATLKIQPSEPRDSAVYFCASGSERIAGGPQFFGPGTRLTVL.

The CDR3 reads CASSPHQTTDTQYF. The CDR3, as DNA: TGTGCCAGCAGTCCACACCAGACCACAGATACGCAGTATTTT. The chain carries TRBV6-5 and TRBJ2-3, with unresolved D. Trimming took off 5 bases at V and 2 bases at J, with 11 bases between the two ends. Germline CDR1 is MNHEY and CDR2 is SVGAGI. The CDR3 is 14 residues long.

As regards this clone: Germline and junction disagree at one end, which may indicate a read error. The chain uses TRBV28 and TRBJ2-4; the D is unclear. This CDR3 spans 10 amino acids. Germline V lookup: CDR1 MDHEN, CDR2 SYDVKM. The CDR3 coding sequence is TGCAGCAGGTTAAAAAACATTCAGTACTTC. Amino acids: CSRLKNIQYF.

This chain uses TRBV2 with TRBJ1-5; 10 bases match TRBD1. The CDR3 runs to 18 residues. Germline CDR1 reads SNHLY; CDR2 reads FYNNEI. The junction had 11 bases not matched to a gene; V was cut back by 6 bases and J by 0 bases. The DNA of the CDR3 is TGTGCCAGCAGCCCCGGGACAGGGGATGCTTATAGCAATCAGCCCCAGCATTTT. It specifies CASSPGTGDAYSNQPQHF.

This chain connects TRBV9 to TRBJ1-3, with TRBD1 as a possible D gene (5 bases). Per germline, CDR1 SGDLS and CDR2 YYNGEE. The CDR3 extends over 17 amino acids. The germline V and J ends were trimmed by 3 bases and 4 bases, with 20 bases remaining between them. The chain's CDR3 is CASSAGQGPQSGNTIYF. Written as DNA, the CDR3 is TGTGCCAGCAGCGCCGGGCAGGGTCCGCAGTCGGGAAACACCATATATTTT. The complete variable domain, with remaining parts taken from reference TRBV9 and TRBJ1-3, reads DSGVTQTPKHLITATGQRVTLRCSPRSGDLSVYWYQQSLDQGLQFLIQYYNGEERAKGNILERFSAQQFPDLHSELNLSSLELGDSALYFCASSAGQGPQSGNTIYFGEGSWLTVV.

The chain uses TRBV5-1 and TRBJ1-4, with a possible D match to TRBD1 (5 bases). Germline V gene lookup returns CDR1 SGHRS and CDR2 YFSETQ. Between the trimmed V and J ends, which lost 4 bases and 4 bases, there was a span of 14 bases. The CDR3 loop spans 15 amino acids. CDR3 nucleotide sequence: TGCGCCAGCAGCCGAAGGGACGGGAATAATGAAAAACTGTTTTTT. Translating gives CASSRRDGNNEKLFF.

The J gene is TRBJ2-1, the V gene TRBV7-3; TRBD2 matches at 10 bases. Germline V gene lookup returns CDR1 SGHTA and CDR2 FQGTGA. CDR3 size: 15 residues. With V trimmed by 1 base and J by 7 bases, 4 bases remained unmatched. CDR3 nucleotide sequence: TGTGCCAGCAGCTTAAAACTAGCGGGAAGGAATGAGCAGTTCTTC. It is translated as CASSLKLAGRNEQFF.

The chain recombines TRBV7-8 with TRBJ2-7; D possibly corresponds to TRBD1 (5 bases). Germline CDR1 and CDR2: SGHVS and FQNEAQ. The CDR3 runs to 17 residues. V lost 5 bases and J 1 base, leaving 21 bases between the germline ends. CDR3 amino acids: CASSLYSTSTVSYEQYF. DNA of the CDR3: TGTGCCAGCAGCCTTTACTCGACCTCGACAGTTTCCTACGAGCAGTACTTC.

The J gene is TRBJ2-2, the V gene TRBV28; weak D call: TRBD1 (6 bases). The CDR3 length is 16 residues. Trimming shortened V by 6 bases and J by 4 bases, and 18 bases separated the two germline ends. Germline loops: CDR1 MDHEN, CDR2 SYDVKM. For the CDR3, the DNA is TGTGCCAGCAGCTCGAGGGCGGGCAGGGGCACCGGGGAGCTGTTTTTT. Translated: CASSSRAGRGTGELFF.

This clone was seen a single time. The V gene is TRBV6-4, the J gene TRBJ1-1; D gene uncertain. V was shortened by 4 bases and J by 2 bases, with 8 bases between the two germline ends. There are 13 residues in the CDR3. Germline CDR1 is MRHNA and CDR2 is SNTAGT. The CDR3 is CASSVSSNTEAFF. The CDR3 nucleotides are TGTGCCAGCAGTGTAAGCAGTAACACTGAAGCTTTCTTT.

This sequence joins TRBV7-2 and TRBJ2-5; 9 bases are a match to TRBD1. Unmatched junction bases numbered 5, after V lost 5 bases and J lost 4 bases. CDR1 and CDR2 (germline): SGHTA, FQGNSA. This CDR3 is 14 amino acids long. In DNA, the CDR3 is TGTGCCAGCAGCACCGGGACAGGGCTAGAGACCCAGTACTTC. The encoded protein is CASSTGTGLETQYF.

The J gene is TRBJ2-7, the V gene TRBV28; D is unclear. V was shortened by 6 bases and J by 3 bases, with 15 bases between the two germline ends. CDR3 length: 14 amino acids. Germline V lookup: CDR1 MDHEN, CDR2 SYDVKM. The CDR3 reads CASSLLGFVYEQYF. The DNA of the CDR3 is TGTGCCAGCAGCCTGCTCGGATTTGTCTACGAGCAGTACTTC.

The chain recombines TRBV28 with TRBJ2-3; no clear D. Looked up from germline, CDR1 is MDHEN and CDR2 is SYDVKM. Trimming removed 6 bases from V and 8 bases from J, with 9 bases in between. This CDR3 region has 11 residues. The CDR3: CASSPGRTQYF. Here the CDR3 DNA reads TGTGCCAGCAGCCCCGGGCGTACGCAGTATTTT.

This chain joins TRBV28 and TRBJ2-3; tentatively, D is TRBD1 (6 bases). CDR1 is MDHEN, CDR2 SYDVKM, per germline. V was pared by 6 bases and J by 5 bases, with 12 bases between. CDR3 length: 13 residues. The CDR3 loop reads CASRGAGLDTQYF. CDR3 coding DNA: TGTGCCAGCAGGGGGGCTGGGTTAGATACGCAGTATTTT.

This clone was picked up one time. The CDR3 here is CASSKRLTSYEQYF. CDR3 in DNA: TGTGCCAGCAGTAAAAGACTCACCTCCTACGAGCAGTACTTC. The chain recombines TRBV28 with TRBJ2-7; no clear D gene. Germline V gives CDR1 MDHEN, CDR2 SYDVKM. This CDR3 contains 14 residues. The germline V and J ends were trimmed by 5 bases and 0 bases, with 11 bases remaining between them. The whole variable domain, remainder taken from reference TRBV28 and TRBJ2-7, is DVKVTQSSRYLVKRTGEKVFLECVQDMDHENMFWYRQDPGLGLRLIYFSYDVKMKEKGDIPEGYSVSREKKERFSLILESASTNQTSMYLCASSKRLTSYEQYFGPGTRLTVT.

The genes are TRBV11-2 and TRBJ2-7, with a weak D call TRBD2 (5 bases). Germline values: CDR1 SGHAT, CDR2 FQNNGV. The CDR3 has 13 amino acids. V lost 0 bases and J 6 bases, leaving 9 bases between the germline ends. Here the CDR3 reads CASSLERASEQYF. CDR3 sequence (DNA): TGTGCCAGCAGCTTAGAGAGGGCGAGCGAGCAGTACTTC.

The chain carries TRBV6-1 and TRBJ2-7; 9 bases agree with TRBD2. Trimming removed 7 bases from V and 5 bases from J; junction bases left unmatched: 6. Germline loops: CDR1 MNHNS, CDR2 SASEGT. The CDR3 has 13 residues. The CDR3 sequence is CASIERGAHEQYF. CDR3 nucleotides: TGTGCCAGCATTGAGCGGGGGGCCCACGAGCAGTACTTC.

The genes are TRBV6-5 and TRBJ2-2, with D unresolved. Per the germline V gene, CDR1 is MNHEY and CDR2 is SVGAGI. The CDR3 totals 14 residues. V lost 6 bases, J lost 2 bases, and 10 bases lay in between. CDR3 sequence (DNA): TGTGCCAGCAGGCGAGTACTTAACACCGGGGAGCTGTTTTTT. Encoded protein: CASRRVLNTGELFF.

The chain uses TRBV29-1 and TRBJ1-1; 7 bases line up with TRBD1. With V trimmed by 0 bases and J by 4 bases, 5 bases remained unmatched. This CDR3 has 14 amino acids. Germline CDR1 and CDR2: SQVTM and ANQGSEA. The CDR3 DNA is TGCAGCGTTGAAGATCCAGGGGGGGTCACTGAAGCTTTCTTT. Its translation: CSVEDPGGVTEAFF.